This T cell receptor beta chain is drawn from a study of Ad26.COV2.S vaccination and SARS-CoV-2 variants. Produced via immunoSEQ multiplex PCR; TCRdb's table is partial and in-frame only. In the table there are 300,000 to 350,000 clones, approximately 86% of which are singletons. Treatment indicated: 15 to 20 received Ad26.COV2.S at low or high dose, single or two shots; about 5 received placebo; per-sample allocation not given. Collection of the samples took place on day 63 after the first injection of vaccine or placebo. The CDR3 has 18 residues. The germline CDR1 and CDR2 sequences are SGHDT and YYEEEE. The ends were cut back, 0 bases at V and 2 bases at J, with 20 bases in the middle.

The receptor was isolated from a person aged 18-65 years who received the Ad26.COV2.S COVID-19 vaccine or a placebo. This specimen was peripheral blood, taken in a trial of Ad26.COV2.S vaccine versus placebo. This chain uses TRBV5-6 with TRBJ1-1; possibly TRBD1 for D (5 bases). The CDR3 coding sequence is TGTGCCAGCAGCTTGGTAGCGGCGGGACTTGGAGGTAACACTGAAGCTTTCTTT. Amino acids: CASSLVAAGLGGNTEAFF.